These 14 T cell receptor beta chains were sequenced from one sample in a study of graft-versus-host responses after intestinal transplantation. The protocol was immunoSEQ multiplex PCR, while the TCRdb copy is restricted to in-frame clones and leaves out a portion. The sample records roughly 97,000 clones, roughly 90% being singletons. The sample was PBMCs, taken roughly 68 weeks after intestinal transplant. The receptor set was obtained from a human patient who received an intestinal transplant, so some T cells may come from the graft donor.

This rearrangement joins TRBV7-6 to TRBJ2-1; either TRBD1 or TRBD2 may supply D (5 bases each). CDR1 is SGHVS, CDR2 FNYEAQ, per germline. Trimming stripped 0 bases from V and 1 base from J, with 7 bases between. This CDR3 has 15 amino acids. Here the CDR3 DNA reads TGTGCCAGCAGCTTAGCGGGGGTATCCTACAATGAGCAGTTCTTC. Its translation: CASSLAGVSYNEQFF.

The chain has TRBV2 and TRBJ2-6; 7 bases are a match to TRBD1. Germline CDR1 SNHLY, CDR2 FYNNEI. The CDR3 contains 10 residues. Germline trimming cut 7 bases from V and 13 bases from J; bases unmatched to any gene: 1. CDR3 loop: CASMGQVLTF. In nucleotides, the CDR3 is TGTGCCAGCATGGGACAGGTCCTGACTTTC.

The V and J genes are TRBV6-6 and TRBJ2-7, with D perhaps given as TRBD1 or TRBD2 (6 bases each). This CDR3 is built from 15 residues. Per germline, CDR1 MNHNY and CDR2 SVGAGI (reference sequence). The V end lost 0 bases, the J end lost 3 bases, and 12 bases lay between the germline ends. The CDR3 DNA sequence: TGTGCCAGCAGTTACTCCCTAGAGGGGGGCTACGAGCAGTACTTC. Translating it yields CASSYSLEGGYEQYF.

The chain links TRBV10-1 to TRBJ2-7; weak D call: TRBD2 (7 bases). Trimming left V 10 bases short and J 2 bases short, with 15 bases between. The length of the CDR3 is 13 residues. Looked up from germline, CDR1 is WNHNN and CDR2 is SYGVQD (reference sequence). In nucleotides, the CDR3 is TGCGCCAAAACCTCGGGGGGCCCCTACGAGCAGTACTTC. Amino acid sequence: CAKTSGGPYEQYF.

The genes are TRBV11-3 and TRBJ2-5, with 8 bases identical to TRBD2. The germline CDR1 and CDR2 sequences are SGHNT and YENEEA. The CDR3 sequence is 16 residues long. The ends lost 1 base at V and 5 bases at J; junction bases unmatched: 9. This CDR3 is CASSLGARASGETQYF. CDR3 in DNA: TGTGCCAGCAGCTTAGGGGCGCGGGCTAGCGGGGAGACCCAGTACTTC.

The J gene is TRBJ2-1, the V gene TRBV5-1; 7 bases fit TRBD1. The germline gives CDR1 SGHRS, CDR2 YFSETQ. With V trimmed by 4 bases and J by 3 bases, 13 bases remained unmatched. The CDR3 sequence is 17 residues long. For the CDR3, the DNA is TGCGCCAGCAGCCCGGTCCAGGGGGACCACTACTACAATGAGCAGTTCTTC. This encodes CASSPVQGDHYYNEQFF.

V and J are TRBV9 and TRBJ2-2; D may correspond to TRBD1 or TRBD2 (5 bases each). The CDR3 runs 13 residues. Germline CDR1 and CDR2: SGDLS and YYNGEE. V was shortened by 3 bases and J by 7 bases, with 10 bases between the two germline ends. CDR3: CASSAGPVGELFF. In DNA, the CDR3 is TGTGCCAGCAGCGCGGGGCCGGTCGGGGAGCTGTTTTTT.

V is TRBV13 and J is TRBJ1-4; D is unresolved. Per germline, CDR1 PRHDT and CDR2 FYEKMQ (reference sequence). This CDR3 contains 15 residues. Trimming took off 0 bases at V and 5 bases at J, with 10 bases between the two ends. CDR3 bases: TGTGCCAGCAGCTTAGGGCGGGCCCCGAATGAAAAACTGTTTTTT. Protein: CASSLGRAPNEKLFF.

The chain joins TRBV15 to TRBJ2-5; D perhaps matches TRBD1 (6 bases). The CDR3 is 12 amino acids. CDR1 is LNHNV, CDR2 YYDKDF, per germline (reference sequence). The ends were cut back, 0 bases at V and 14 bases at J, with 13 bases in the middle. The CDR3 nucleotides read TGTGCCACCAGCAGAGATCAGGGGTCCAAATACTTC. It is translated as CATSRDQGSKYF. The entire variable domain, with the rest obtained from reference TRBV15 and TRBJ2-5, is as follows: DAMVIQNPRYQVTQFGKPVTLSCSQTLNHNVMYWYQQKSSQAPKLLFHYYDKDFNNEADTPDNFQSRRPNTSFCFLDIRSPGLGDTAMYLCATSRDQGSKYFGPGTRLLVL.

The rearrangement links TRBV7-9 to TRBJ1-1; D gene uncertain. Germline assignment: CDR1 SEHNR and CDR2 FQNEAQ (reference sequence). CDR3 length: 12 amino acids. V gave up 5 bases and J gave up 11 bases, with 15 bases separating them. The CDR3 nucleotides are TGTGCCAGCAGCACATTGCCCGGCTCCGCTTTCTTT. As protein: CASSTLPGSAFF.

J is TRBJ1-2 and V is TRBV14; 11 bases agree with TRBD1. The germline gives CDR1 SGHDN, CDR2 FVKESK. The CDR3 sequence is 15 residues long. The ends lost 4 bases at V and 3 bases at J; junction bases unmatched: 4. This chain's CDR3 is CASSPLGQGDYGYTF. CDR3 DNA sequence: TGTGCCAGCAGCCCCCTGGGACAGGGGGACTATGGCTACACCTTC.

The genes are TRBV11-1 and TRBJ1-1, with D maybe TRBD1 (5 bases). Per germline, CDR1 SGHAT and CDR2 FQDESV (reference sequence). V lost 1 base to trimming and J lost 1 base, with 10 bases between them. The CDR3 consists of 15 residues. The CDR3 is CASSLVQGGNTEAFF. CDR3 DNA sequence: TGTGCCAGCAGCTTAGTCCAGGGTGGGAACACTGAAGCTTTCTTT.

This clone was counted only a few times. The rearrangement joins TRBV2 to TRBJ1-5; 7 bases fit TRBD1. The germline gives CDR1 SNHLY, CDR2 FYNNEI. The CDR3 extends over 14 amino acids. After removal of 8 bases from V and 6 bases from J, the junction contained 10 bases not matched to a gene. The CDR3 reads CASDLTGFGQPQHF. CDR3 bases: TGTGCCAGCGACCTGACAGGGTTTGGTCAGCCCCAGCATTTT.

This clone has a single count. The genes are TRBV6-5 and TRBJ1-6; 7 bases are a match to TRBD1. In germline, CDR1 is MNHEY, CDR2 SVGAGI. This CDR3 is built from 14 residues. V trimming: 0 bases; J trimming: 12 bases; junction bases outside the gene matches: 5. The CDR3 region is CASSYSRQGVPLHF. The CDR3, as DNA: TGTGCCAGCAGTTACTCGAGGCAGGGGGTACCCCTCCACTTT.